Below are 5 T cell receptor beta chains sequenced from a single sample in a study of lymphopenia after photon versus proton radiotherapy. Here immunoSEQ multiplex PCR was the method, and the copy in TCRdb shows in-frame clones only, minus some. The table shows 15,000 to 20,000 clones, with around 84% occurring only once. The input for sequencing was peripheral blood, taken from a patient treated with proton-based radiotherapy. The receptors originated from a man between 65 and 85 years old with pancreatic cancer.

The chain employs TRBV29-1 and TRBJ2-6; D remains ambiguous. Germline V gives CDR1 SQVTM, CDR2 ANQGSEA. This CDR3 comprises 14 residues. V was shortened by 5 bases and J by 2 bases, with 10 bases between the two germline ends. This CDR3 reads CSVFYAAGANVLTF. The CDR3 DNA sequence: TGCAGCGTTTTTTATGCTGCTGGGGCCAACGTCCTGACTTTC.

The chain is built from TRBV9 and TRBJ1-2; the D gene is possibly TRBD1 (6 bases). This CDR3 comprises 14 residues. V dropped 0 bases and J dropped 8 bases, with 14 bases sitting between them. The germline V gene encodes CDR1 SGDLS and CDR2 YYNGEE. CDR3 DNA: TGTGCCAGCAGCGTAGTGGGGAGGGGGGAAGGCTACACCTTC. Amino acid sequence: CASSVVGRGEGYTF.

The V and J genes are TRBV6-5 and TRBJ2-7; TRBD2 matches at 9 bases. Trimming cost V 2 bases and J 3 bases; bases outside gene matches: 2. Germline lookup yields CDR1 MNHEY and CDR2 SVGAGI. This CDR3 is 14 amino acids long. CDR3 sequence: CASSYAREGYEQYF. The DNA for the CDR3 is TGTGCCAGCAGTTACGCGCGGGAGGGCTACGAGCAGTACTTC.

The CDR3 nucleotides are TGTGCCATCAGCCTCTCGACTAGCGGGGACGAGCAGTACTTC. This translates into CAISLSTSGDEQYF. The chain couples TRBV10-3 to TRBJ2-7, with 11 bases aligning to TRBD2. Germline lookup yields CDR1 ENHRY and CDR2 SYGVKD. The CDR3 has 14 residues. Unmatched junction bases numbered 6, after V lost 6 bases and J lost 5 bases.

The chain carries TRBV7-6 and TRBJ2-2, with D possibly TRBD1 on 6 matching bases. The CDR3 has 15 amino acids. V lost 4 bases and J 4 bases, leaving 13 bases between the germline ends. CDR1 SGHVS and CDR2 FNYEAQ come from the germline V gene. The CDR3 reads CASSSRGPSTGELFF. For the CDR3, the DNA is TGTGCCAGCAGCTCCAGGGGTCCATCCACCGGGGAGCTGTTTTTT.